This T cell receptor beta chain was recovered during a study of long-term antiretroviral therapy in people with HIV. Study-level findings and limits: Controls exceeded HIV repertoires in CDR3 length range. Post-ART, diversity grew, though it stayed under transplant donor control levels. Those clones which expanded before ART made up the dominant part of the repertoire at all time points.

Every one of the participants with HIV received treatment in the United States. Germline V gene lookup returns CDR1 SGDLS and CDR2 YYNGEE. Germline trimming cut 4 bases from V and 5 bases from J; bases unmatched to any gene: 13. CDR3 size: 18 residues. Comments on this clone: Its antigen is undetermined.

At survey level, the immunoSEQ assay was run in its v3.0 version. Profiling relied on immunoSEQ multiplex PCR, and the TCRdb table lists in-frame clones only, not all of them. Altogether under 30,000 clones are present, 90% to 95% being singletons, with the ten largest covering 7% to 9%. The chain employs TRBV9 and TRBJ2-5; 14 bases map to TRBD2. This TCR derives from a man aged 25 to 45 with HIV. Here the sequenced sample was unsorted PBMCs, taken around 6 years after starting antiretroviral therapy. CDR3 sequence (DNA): TGTGCCAGCAGCTTAAACCCTGGGACTAGCGGGGGAAGGGAGACCCAGTACTTC. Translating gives CASSLNPGTSGGRETQYF. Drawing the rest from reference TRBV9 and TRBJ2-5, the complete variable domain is DSGVTQTPKHLITATGQRVTLRCSPRSGDLSVYWYQQSLDQGLQFLIQYYNGEERAKGNILERFSAQQFPDLHSELNLSSLELGDSALYFCASSLNPGTSGGRETQYFGPGTRLLVL.